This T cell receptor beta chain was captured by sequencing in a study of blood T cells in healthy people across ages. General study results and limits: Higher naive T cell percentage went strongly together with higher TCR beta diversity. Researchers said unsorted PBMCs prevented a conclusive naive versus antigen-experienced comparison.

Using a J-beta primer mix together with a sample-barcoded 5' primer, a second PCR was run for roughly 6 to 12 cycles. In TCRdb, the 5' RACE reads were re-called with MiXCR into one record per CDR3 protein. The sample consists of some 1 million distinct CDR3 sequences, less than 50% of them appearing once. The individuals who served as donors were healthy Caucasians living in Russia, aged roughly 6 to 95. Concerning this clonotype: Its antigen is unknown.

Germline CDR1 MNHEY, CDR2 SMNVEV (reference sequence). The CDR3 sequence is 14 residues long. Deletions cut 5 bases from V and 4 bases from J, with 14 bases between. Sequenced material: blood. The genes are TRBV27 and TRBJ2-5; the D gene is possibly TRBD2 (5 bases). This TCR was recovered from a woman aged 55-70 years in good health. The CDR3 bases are TGTGCCAGCAGTATGGACGGTGCGGGAGAGACCCAGTACTTC. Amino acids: CASSMDGAGETQYF.